This T cell receptor (beta chain) originates from a study of human T cells and chemical hapten exposure (dated by TCRdb to 2020 to 2022). As for the study more broadly: For sensitization, 2% DPC in acetone was applied to an approximately 2 cm by approximately 2 cm area of upper inner arm skin. Throughout the roughly 23-week study period, patients were also given weekly therapeutic DPC doses on the scalp. Patch testing was done on the upper back using Finn chambers containing 0.01% DPC, and results were scored after 6 days according to International Contact Dermatitis Research Group standards. Most of the patients in the cohort were female, and the cohort covered alopecia areata with under or over 50% scalp involvement, alopecia totalis and alopecia universalis. Libraries were pooled for sequencing, and variation in per-sample TCR yields was attributed mainly to small differences in library volumes within the pool. Peripheral blood TCR repertoire changes were tracked in vivo in alopecia patients during primary and secondary sensitization to the hapten diphenylcyclopropenone (DPC). Patient blood was sampled pre-sensitization (week 0) and at 2, 6 and about 24 weeks after DPC sensitization. Around 30 alopecia patients provided blood for TCR sequencing at one to four time points (pre-sensitization, 2, 6 and 24 weeks). Each blood RNA sample was used to sequence both TCR alpha and TCR beta chains.

The V end gives up 1 base and the J end 6 bases, leaving 7 bases in the junction not matched to a gene. CDR1 and CDR2 are drawn from the germline V gene (reference sequence): DFQATT, SNEGSKA. The CDR3 runs 15 amino acids, cysteine and phenylalanine included. The CDR3 DNA has 45 bases and is translated from base 1. Details on this clonotype: This receptor's antigen is unknown. Base quality data are lacking; no much larger clone is found one base away.

The method was RACE. Sequenced on a NextSeq 500. During library preparation, unique molecular identifiers were attached to individual cDNA molecules so that TCRs could be counted in a quantitative, reproducible way. For the original study's pipeline: A median of about 87,000 TCRs per sample was observed, with a range of 23,224 to 690,600. The Decombinator software suite was used to annotate V, J and CDR3 in the TCR reads. To make PS versus PT1 abundance plots, every sample was subsampled to the same number of TCRs (28,000). Expanded TCRs were defined as absent before sensitization and observed at least eight times at the 2-week time point. TCRdb ran its own pipeline on the public reads, namely fastp trimming at Q25 and MiXCR clone calling, and kept in-frame beta chains. Entries that share a CDR3 protein sequence are merged under the most common genes and DNA. The V and J calls shown here were made by TCRdb, not taken from the authors' results. Counted in this sample were approximately 41,000 distinct CDR3 sequences; 3.5% to 4% of them appeared once. The top ten hold around 28% of the sample.

Overall study outcomes, separate from this receptor: Patch test score was positively correlated with the number of PT1 expanded TCRs, with significance at thresholds 8, 16 and 32 but not at 4. After repeated subsampling, changes were observed in the strength of the expansion versus patch-test correlation and in the threshold at which the correlation became significant. The number of TCRs above 1 in 1000 frequency did not change with DPC sensitization; there was no evidence of global repertoire structure alterations. Significantly more large CDR3 similarity clusters were formed by expanded TCRs than by pre-sensitization or healthy control sets, consistent with antigen-driven responses. Because all patients had alopecia, a presumed autoimmune disease, the immune response of the patients might differ from that of healthy individuals.

The meaning of the sample's time point label: patch test 1, 2 weeks after DPC sensitization. The intended sense of this specimen's treatment or condition label: therapeutic diphenylcyclopropenone sensitization with weekly scalp DPC. Total RNA was extracted from unfractionated whole blood that had been collected in Tempus Blood RNA tubes. Blood at each patch-test visit was drawn before the patch test was applied. Eligible patients were aged 18 to 70, diagnosed with alopecia, deemed suitable for DPC therapy, and excluded if pregnant. The TCR was taken from a man aged 45-65 years with alopecia areata. Some clones in this sample may be carry-over from other donors' samples. The rearrangement combines TRBV20-1 with TRBJ1-2, with 11 bases matching TRBD1. Sequenced here: whole blood, sampled in connection with sensitization to the hapten diphenylcyclopropenone (DPC). The nucleotide sequence reads as follows: TGCAGTGCTAGAGTGGGACAGGGGGGAGGAAATGGCTACACCTTC. Its product reads: CSARVGQGGGNGYTF.